The entry that follows covers one T cell receptor (beta chain) sequence. These data are taken from a study of blood T cell repertoires in COVID-19. In assigning cohorts, the study relied on participant-reported clinical history. Donors in Cohort 3 counted as recovered after two negative PCRs, clearance, or symptom resolution. Assay: immunoSEQ multiplex PCR; the TCRdb copy retains only in-frame clones and omits some. This sample has 150,000 to 200,000 clones, with around 73% found just once. This TCR was sampled from a woman in her forties or fifties who had recovered from COVID-19. The sample comprised PBMCs or T cells enriched from blood (not recorded which).

CDR3: CASEMGPHAGNTIYF. CDR3 in DNA: TGTGCCAGCGAGATGGGGCCACATGCTGGAAACACCATATATTTT. The gene calls are TRBV5-4 and TRBJ1-3; perhaps TRBD1 as D (5 bases). The V gene lost 7 bases and the J gene lost 2 bases, with 16 bases spanning the gap. Germline CDR1 SGHNT, CDR2 YYREEE (reference sequence). CDR3 length equals 15 residues.